This is a list of T cell receptor beta chains from one sample in a study of blood T cell repertoires in COVID-19. The assay was immunoSEQ multiplex PCR, and TCRdb's table has in-frame clones only and misses some. The sample has tens of thousands of clones, roughly four fifths seen once. The sample consisted of peripheral blood. These TCRs come from a man aged 60 to 75 with active COVID-19. Each CDR3 is given with its conserved first and last residue. D genes are given only for firm matches. The size field is filled for only some rows; it gives once, few, many or a size class.

v_gene	j_gene	d_gene	abundance	CDR3aa	CDR3nt
TRBV7-3	TRBJ2-1	TRBD2	once	CASSRTSSGRASSYNEQFF	TGTGCCAGCAGCCGTACGTCTAGCGGGAGGGCGAGCTCCTACAATGAGCAGTTCTTC
TRBV27	TRBJ2-1	TRBD1	NA	CASSLFRQGEYNEQFF	TGTGCCAGCAGTTTATTTAGACAGGGGGAATACAATGAGCAGTTCTTC
TRBV9	TRBJ2-3	NA	NA	CASSGYTRGTSTDTQYF	TGTGCCAGCAGCGGATACACTAGAGGCACTAGCACAGATACGCAGTATTTT
TRBV27	TRBJ1-2	NA	NA	CASSLGGHYGYTF	TGTGCCAGCAGTTTGGGGGGACACTATGGCTACACCTTC
TRBV5-1	TRBJ2-1	TRBD2	NA	CASSRGGLAGPRSYNEQFF	TGCGCCAGCAGCCGGGGAGGACTAGCGGGGCCTCGCTCCTACAATGAGCAGTTCTTC
TRBV11-2	TRBJ2-7	TRBD1	NA	CASSLGTGLEQYF	TGTGCCAGCAGCTTGGGGACAGGGCTCGAGCAGTACTTC
TRBV7-8	TRBJ2-1	NA	NA	CASSSGNLQFF	TGTGCCAGCAGCTCAGGAAACCTTCAGTTCTTC
TRBV19	TRBJ2-6	NA	NA	CASSPAGQSSGANVLTF	TGTGCCAGTAGTCCGGCGGGTCAAAGCTCTGGGGCCAACGTCCTGACTTTC
TRBV7-2	TRBJ2-5	NA	few	CASSLDRYQETQYF	TGTGCCAGCAGCTTAGACAGGTACCAAGAGACCCAGTACTTC
TRBV5-1	TRBJ1-3	NA	once	CASSSDYDSLTGNTIYF	TGCGCCAGCAGCTCGGACTATGACAGCCTCACTGGAAACACCATATATTTT
TRBV7-2	TRBJ2-4	TRBD1	NA	CASSLDQGARVIQYF	TGTGCCAGCAGCTTAGATCAGGGGGCGCGTGTCATTCAGTACTTC
TRBV7-9	TRBJ2-7	TRBD2	NA	CASSLVGDSGNYEQYF	TGTGCCAGCAGCTTAGTGGGGGATAGCGGGAACTACGAGCAGTACTTC
TRBV28	TRBJ2-7	TRBD1	NA	CASSSTGTGTYEQYF	TGTGCCAGCAGTTCGACCGGGACAGGGACCTACGAGCAGTACTTC
TRBV5-1	TRBJ1-4	NA	NA	CASSLRDLDEKLFF	TGCGCCAGCAGCTTGCGGGATTTAGATGAAAAACTGTTTTTT
TRBV6-4	TRBJ2-5	TRBD2	NA	CASTDTWGTSCGETQYF	TGTGCCAGCACTGATACCTGGGGGACTAGCTGTGGAGAGACCCAGTACTTC
TRBV19	TRBJ2-1	TRBD2	once	CASSIGLAGVYNEQFF	TGTGCCAGTAGTATAGGACTAGCGGGAGTTTACAATGAGCAGTTCTTC
TRBV6-1	TRBJ2-7	NA	NA	CASSEGLAMHHEQYF	TGTGCCAGCAGTGAAGGGTTAGCCATGCACCACGAGCAGTACTTC
TRBV18	TRBJ1-5	NA	NA	CASSRGGESNQPQHF	TGTGCCAGCTCACGAGGGGGGGAAAGCAATCAGCCCCAGCATTTT
TRBV28	TRBJ1-3	NA	NA	CASTWAPSGNTIYF	TGTGCCAGCACCTGGGCACCCTCTGGAAACACCATATATTTT
TRBV5-1	TRBJ2-7	NA	NA	CASSAGLFTYEQYF	TGCGCCAGCAGCGCGGGACTTTTTACCTACGAGCAGTACTTC
TRBV12-3/TRBV12-4	TRBJ2-3	NA	NA	CASSLIADTQYF	TGTGCCAGCAGTTTAATAGCGGATACGCAGTATTTT
TRBV4-1	TRBJ2-2	NA	NA	CASSQLTGSRAGELFF	TGCGCCAGCAGCCAACTCACAGGGTCACGGGCCGGGGAGCTGTTTTTT
TRBV10-3	TRBJ2-2	TRBD2	NA	CAISPVPLAGAPGELFF	TGTGCCATCAGCCCGGTCCCCCTAGCGGGAGCCCCCGGGGAGCTGTTTTTT
TRBV19	TRBJ2-2	TRBD2	NA	CASSPPPELAPNTGELFF	TGTGCCAGTAGTCCCCCCCCTGAACTAGCGCCGAACACCGGGGAGCTGTTTTTT
TRBV2	TRBJ1-4	TRBD1	NA	CASRRAGQADEKLFF	TGTGCCAGCAGACGCGCTGGACAGGCTGATGAAAAACTGTTTTTT
TRBV12-5	TRBJ2-1	TRBD1	NA	CASGNDRGGAVNEQFF	TGTGCTAGTGGCAATGACAGGGGTGGGGCAGTGAATGAGCAGTTCTTC
TRBV11-2	TRBJ2-1	TRBD1	once	CASSLGQGWEQFF	TGTGCCAGCAGCTTAGGACAGGGATGGGAGCAGTTCTTC
TRBV4-1	TRBJ2-1	TRBD2	NA	CASSQWSRGRGDNEQFF	TGCGCCAGCAGCCAATGGTCGCGGGGGCGGGGGGACAATGAGCAGTTCTTC
TRBV5-5	TRBJ2-3	TRBD2	NA	CASSLRPAGGSDTQYF	TGTGCCAGCAGCTTGCGCCCAGCGGGGGGCTCAGATACGCAGTATTTT
TRBV2	TRBJ2-2	NA	NA	CASRQGGFAGELFF	TGTGCCAGCCGGCAGGGGGGATTTGCCGGGGAGCTGTTTTTT
TRBV3-1/TRBV3-2	TRBJ2-5	NA	NA	CASSPTKSTTQYF	TGTGCCAGCAGCCCCACGAAGAGTACGACCCAGTACTTC
TRBV7-9	TRBJ2-7	NA	NA	CASSLGPLQGPREQYF	TGTGCCAGCAGCTTAGGACCCCTTCAGGGGCCACGGGAGCAGTACTTC
TRBV7-3	TRBJ1-2	TRBD1	once	CASSLRGQGANGYTF	TGTGCCAGCAGCTTAAGAGGACAGGGGGCGAATGGCTACACCTTC
TRBV6-5	TRBJ2-3	NA	NA	CASSRTARGDTQYF	TGTGCCAGCAGTAGGACAGCCCGCGGAGATACGCAGTATTTT
TRBV28	TRBJ2-3	TRBD2	NA	CASSSLAGALRAGTQYF	TGTGCCAGCAGTTCACTAGCGGGGGCTCTCAGAGCAGGTACGCAGTATTTT
TRBV7-9	TRBJ2-7	NA	few	CASSLGSPAYEQYF	TGTGCCAGCAGCTTAGGTTCTCCGGCCTACGAGCAGTACTTC
TRBV11-2	TRBJ2-7	TRBD1	NA	CASSFGQAYEQYF	TGTGCCAGCAGCTTTGGACAGGCCTACGAGCAGTACTTC
TRBV5-1	TRBJ2-7	NA	once	CASSPQGTLDEQYF	TGCGCCAGCAGCCCTCAGGGTACATTAGACGAGCAGTACTTC
TRBV15	TRBJ2-1	TRBD2	NA	CATSRGRELGEQFF	TGTGCCACCAGCAGAGGGCGGGAGTTGGGTGAGCAGTTCTTC
TRBV18	TRBJ2-5	TRBD1	NA	CASSQGTGGAQYF	TGTGCCAGCTCACAAGGGACAGGGGGAGCCCAGTACTTC
TRBV6-5	TRBJ1-2	NA	NA	CASSGGHANYGYTF	TGTGCCAGCTCCGGGGGTCACGCTAACTATGGCTACACCTTC
TRBV28	TRBJ1-2	NA	NA	CASSLTVMVRGYTF	TGTGCCAGCAGTCTGACAGTCATGGTCCGTGGCTACACCTTC
TRBV4-1	TRBJ2-3	TRBD2	NA	CASSQGLAGTSTDTQYF	TGCGCCAGCAGCCAAGGGTTAGCGGGCACTAGCACAGATACGCAGTATTTT
TRBV24-1	TRBJ2-7	TRBD1	NA	CATSETGGLGEQYF	TGTGCCACCAGTGAGACAGGGGGCTTGGGGGAGCAGTACTTC
TRBV6-5	TRBJ2-3	TRBD2	NA	CASSTPSGHHTQYF	TGTGCCAGCAGTACTCCTAGCGGGCATCATACGCAGTATTTT
TRBV27	TRBJ2-7	NA	NA	CASSLSGYFGGSYEQYF	TGTGCCAGCAGTTTATCTGGGTACTTCGGGGGCTCCTACGAGCAGTACTTC
TRBV7-9	TRBJ2-7	TRBD1	NA	CASSLPQDRGQGSYEQYF	TGTGCCAGCAGCTTACCCCAAGACAGGGGGCAAGGCTCCTACGAGCAGTACTTC
TRBV6-5	TRBJ1-1	NA	NA	CASRKTGMNTEAFF	TGTGCCAGCAGAAAGACGGGGATGAACACTGAAGCTTTCTTT
TRBV28	TRBJ2-1	NA	few	CASSLDRRDYNEQFF	TGTGCCAGCAGCCTTGACAGGCGTGACTACAATGAGCAGTTCTTC
TRBV5-4	TRBJ2-1	TRBD1	NA	CASSPRDSLNEQFF	TGTGCCAGCAGCCCCCGGGACAGTCTCAATGAGCAGTTCTTC
TRBV24-1	TRBJ2-2	TRBD2	NA	CATSDLSASGRGELFF	TGTGCCACCAGTGATTTGTCCGCTAGCGGGAGGGGGGAGCTGTTTTTT
TRBV28	TRBJ2-1	TRBD1	NA	CASSPQQGAPSQFF	TGTGCCAGCAGTCCACAACAGGGGGCCCCTTCGCAGTTCTTC
TRBV5-4	TRBJ1-6	TRBD1	NA	CASSLSTGANSPLHF	TGTGCCAGCAGCTTGAGTACAGGGGCGAATTCACCCCTCCACTTT
TRBV7-6	TRBJ1-1	NA	NA	CASSQDSFPNTEAFF	TGTGCCAGCAGCCAGGACAGCTTCCCGAACACTGAAGCTTTCTTT
TRBV10-2	TRBJ2-5	TRBD2	NA	CASGEAGVGETQYF	TGCGCCAGCGGGGAAGCGGGAGTCGGGGAGACCCAGTACTTC